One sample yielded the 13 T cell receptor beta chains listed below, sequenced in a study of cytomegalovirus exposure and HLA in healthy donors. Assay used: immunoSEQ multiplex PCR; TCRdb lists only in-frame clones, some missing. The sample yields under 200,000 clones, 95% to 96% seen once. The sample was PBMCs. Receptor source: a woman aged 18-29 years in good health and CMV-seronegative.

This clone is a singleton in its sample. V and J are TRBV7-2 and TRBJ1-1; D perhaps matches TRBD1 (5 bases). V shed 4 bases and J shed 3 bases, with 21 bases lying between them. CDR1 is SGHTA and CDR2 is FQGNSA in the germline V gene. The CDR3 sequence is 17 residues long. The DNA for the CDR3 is TGTGCCAGCAGCTCACCATCTCGGGAGGGGAGGGACACTGAAGCTTTCTTT. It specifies CASSSPSREGRDTEAFF. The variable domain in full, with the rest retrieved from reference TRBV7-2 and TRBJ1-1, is GAGVSQSPSNKVTEKGKDVELRCDPISGHTALYWYRQSLGQGLEFLIYFQGNSAPDKSGLPSDRFSAERTGGSVSTLTIQRTQQEDSAVYLCASSSPSREGRDTEAFFGQGTRLTVV.

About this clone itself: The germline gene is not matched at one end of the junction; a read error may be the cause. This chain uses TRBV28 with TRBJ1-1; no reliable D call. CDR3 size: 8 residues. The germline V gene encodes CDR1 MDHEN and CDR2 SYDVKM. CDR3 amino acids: CASSATEF. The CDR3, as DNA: TGTGCCAGCAGTGCGACTGAGTTT.

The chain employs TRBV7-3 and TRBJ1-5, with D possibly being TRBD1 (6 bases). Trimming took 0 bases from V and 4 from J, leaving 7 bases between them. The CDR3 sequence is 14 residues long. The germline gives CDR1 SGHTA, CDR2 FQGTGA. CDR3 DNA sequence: TGTGCCAGCAGCTTAACAGGGGGAAATCAGCCCCAGCATTTT. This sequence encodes CASSLTGGNQPQHF.

The DNA of the CDR3 is TGTGCCAGCGTAGGACTGCCCTCTGGAAACACCATATATTTT. Protein sequence: CASVGLPSGNTIYF. V is TRBV2 and J is TRBJ1-3; D call uncertain. From germline, CDR1 is SNHLY and CDR2 FYNNEI. With 8 bases removed from V and 0 bases from J, the gap between germline ends came to 11 bases. There are 14 residues in the CDR3.

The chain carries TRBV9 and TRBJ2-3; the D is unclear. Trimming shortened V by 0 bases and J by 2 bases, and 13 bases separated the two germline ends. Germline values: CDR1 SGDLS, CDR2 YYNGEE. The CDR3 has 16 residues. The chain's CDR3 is CASSVGLTPPTDTQYF. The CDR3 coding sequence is TGTGCCAGCAGCGTAGGACTCACTCCCCCCACAGATACGCAGTATTTT.

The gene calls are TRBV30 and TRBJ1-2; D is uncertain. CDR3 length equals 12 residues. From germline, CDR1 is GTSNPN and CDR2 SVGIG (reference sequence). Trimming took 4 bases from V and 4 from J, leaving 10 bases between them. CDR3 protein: CAWKENTYGYTF. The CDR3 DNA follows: TGTGCCTGGAAGGAGAACACCTATGGCTACACCTTC.

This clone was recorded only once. The CDR3 DNA reads TGTGCCAGCAGTGACTCGAGGTCGGGGTACACTGAAGCTTTCTTT. This sequence encodes CASSDSRSGYTEAFF. This chain uses TRBV6-4 with TRBJ1-1; no reliable D call. V was pared by 0 bases and J by 3 bases, with 11 bases between. Per the germline V gene, CDR1 is MRHNA and CDR2 is SNTAGT. CDR3 length: 15 amino acids.

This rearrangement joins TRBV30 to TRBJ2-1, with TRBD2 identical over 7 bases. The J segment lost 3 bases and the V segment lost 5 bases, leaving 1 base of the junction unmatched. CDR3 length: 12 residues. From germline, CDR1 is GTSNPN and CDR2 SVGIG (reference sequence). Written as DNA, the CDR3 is TGTGCCTGGGGGACTAACTACAATGAGCAGTTCTTC. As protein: CAWGTNYNEQFF.

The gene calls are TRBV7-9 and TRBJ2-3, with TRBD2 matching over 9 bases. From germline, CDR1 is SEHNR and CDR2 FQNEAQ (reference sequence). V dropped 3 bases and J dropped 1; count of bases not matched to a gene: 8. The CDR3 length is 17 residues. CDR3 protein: CASSFPLSGGGTDTQYF. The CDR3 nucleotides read TGTGCCAGCAGCTTCCCACTTAGCGGGGGAGGCACAGATACGCAGTATTTT.

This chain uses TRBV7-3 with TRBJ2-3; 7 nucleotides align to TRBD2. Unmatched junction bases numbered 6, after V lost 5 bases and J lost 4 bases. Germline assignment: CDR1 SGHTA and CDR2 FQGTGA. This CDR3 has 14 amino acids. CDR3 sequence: CASSQLATSDTQYF. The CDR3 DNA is TGTGCCAGCAGCCAACTAGCGACATCAGATACGCAGTATTTT.

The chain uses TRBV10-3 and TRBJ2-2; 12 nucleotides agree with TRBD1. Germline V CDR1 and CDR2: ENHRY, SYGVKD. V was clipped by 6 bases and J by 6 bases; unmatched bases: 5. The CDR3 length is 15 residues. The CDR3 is CAISGGQGASGELFF. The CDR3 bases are TGTGCCATCAGCGGGGGACAGGGGGCATCCGGGGAGCTGTTTTTT.

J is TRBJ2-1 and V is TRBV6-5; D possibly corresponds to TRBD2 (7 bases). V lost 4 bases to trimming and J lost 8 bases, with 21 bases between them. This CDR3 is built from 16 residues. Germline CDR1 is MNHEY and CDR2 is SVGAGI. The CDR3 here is CASSWGGNPRGDEQFF. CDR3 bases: TGTGCCAGCAGTTGGGGGGGGAATCCCAGGGGAGATGAGCAGTTCTTC.

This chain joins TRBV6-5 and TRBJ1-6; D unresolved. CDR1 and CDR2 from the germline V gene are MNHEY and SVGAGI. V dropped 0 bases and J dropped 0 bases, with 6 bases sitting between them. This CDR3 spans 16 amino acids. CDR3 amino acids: CASSYSLSSYNSPLHF. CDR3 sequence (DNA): TGTGCCAGCAGTTACTCATTGAGCTCCTATAATTCACCCCTCCACTTT.